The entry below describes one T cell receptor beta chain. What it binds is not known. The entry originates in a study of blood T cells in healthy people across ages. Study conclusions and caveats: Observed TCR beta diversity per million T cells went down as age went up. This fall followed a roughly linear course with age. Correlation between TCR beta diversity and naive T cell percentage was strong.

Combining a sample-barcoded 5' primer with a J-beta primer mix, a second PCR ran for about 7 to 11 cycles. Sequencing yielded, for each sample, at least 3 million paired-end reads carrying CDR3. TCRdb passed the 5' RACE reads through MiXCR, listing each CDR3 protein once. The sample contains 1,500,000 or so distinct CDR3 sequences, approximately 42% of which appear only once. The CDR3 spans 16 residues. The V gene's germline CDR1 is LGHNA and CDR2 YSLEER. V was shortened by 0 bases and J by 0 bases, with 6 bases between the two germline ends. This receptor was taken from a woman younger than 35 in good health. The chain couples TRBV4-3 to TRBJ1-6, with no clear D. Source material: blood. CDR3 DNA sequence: TGCGCCAGCAGCCAAGATGGGAACTCCTATAATTCACCCCTCCACTTT. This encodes CASSQDGNSYNSPLHF.